The 2 T cell receptor beta chains below all came from one sample that was sequenced in a study of Ad26.COV2.S vaccination and SARS-CoV-2 variants. Only in-frame clones appear in the TCRdb table, and some are missing; sequencing was by immunoSEQ multiplex PCR. This sample has about 680,000 clones, with about 90% found just once. Treatment in this sample: about 20 received Ad26.COV2.S at low or high dose, single or two shots; roughly five received placebo; per-sample allocation not given. Sampling was performed 63 days after the first vaccine or placebo injection. The sample consisted of peripheral blood, taken in a trial of Ad26.COV2.S vaccine versus placebo. These receptors came from a person between 18 and 60 years old who received the Ad26.COV2.S COVID-19 vaccine or a placebo.

This clone was detected once. V is TRBV2 and J is TRBJ1-5; maybe TRBD1 (5 bases). V was cut by 8 bases and J by 1 base, with 12 bases left in between. Germline V CDR1 and CDR2: SNHLY, FYNNEI. This CDR3 spans 14 amino acids. CDR3 nucleotides: TGTGCCAGCCGCGGGAGGACAAGCAATCAGCCCCAGCATTTT. Translating gives CASRGRTSNQPQHF.

The CDR3 sequence: CASSYRGPSNQPQHF. Here the CDR3 DNA reads TGTGCCAGCAGTTACAGGGGACCTAGCAATCAGCCCCAGCATTTT. The J gene is TRBJ1-5, the V gene TRBV2, with 7 bases aligning to TRBD1. The germline V gene encodes CDR1 SNHLY and CDR2 FYNNEI. There are 15 residues in the CDR3. V lost 5 bases and J lost 0; bases outside the gene matches: 4.